One sample yielded the 30 T cell receptor beta chains listed below, sequenced in a study of cytomegalovirus exposure and HLA in healthy donors. Both 60 Vbeta primers and 13 Jbeta primers went into the PCR. Clones were sequenced by immunoSEQ multiplex PCR, and TCRdb holds only the in-frame ones, with some missing. The data show approximately 200,000 clones, roughly 72% seen once. The sample taken for sequencing was PBMCs. The receptor source for this set is a man aged 30 to 39 in good health and CMV-seronegative.

The genes are TRBV25-1 and TRBJ1-4, with D possibly TRBD1 on 5 matching bases. Trimming cost V 1 base and J 7 bases, with 13 bases left between them. There are 15 residues in the CDR3. In germline, CDR1 is MGHDK, CDR2 SYGVNS. CDR3 DNA sequence: TGTGCCAGCAGTGAATTCAGGGCTTTAAGTGAAAAACTGTTTTTT. Its translation is CASSEFRALSEKLFF.

This chain links TRBV11-2 with TRBJ2-3; 14 bases are a match to TRBD2. Germline trimming cut 3 bases from V and 1 base from J; bases unmatched to any gene: 6. Germline V gives CDR1 SGHAT, CDR2 FQNNGV. This CDR3 is 18 amino acids long. CDR3 region: CASSFRLAGGPRTDTQYF. The CDR3 DNA is TGTGCCAGCAGCTTTAGACTAGCGGGAGGGCCCCGCACAGATACGCAGTATTTT.

The chain employs TRBV7-2 and TRBJ1-6; a possible D gene is TRBD1 (5 bases). V lost 0 bases and J lost 2, with 14 bases in between. There are 18 residues in the CDR3. Per the germline V gene, CDR1 is SGHTA and CDR2 is FQGNSA. The CDR3 DNA sequence: TGTGCCAGCAGCTTAGCGCTACGGGGGTCTGCCTATAATTCACCCCTCCACTTT. It specifies CASSLALRGSAYNSPLHF.

This chain links TRBV28 with TRBJ2-1, with 11 positions matching TRBD2. V was clipped by 6 bases and J by 9 bases; unmatched bases: 13. Germline CDR1 MDHEN, CDR2 SYDVKM. The CDR3 has 16 residues. The CDR3 spells CASRPPSGRRSSEQFF. DNA of the CDR3: TGTGCCAGCAGGCCCCCTAGCGGGAGGCGATCTAGTGAGCAGTTCTTC.

The V and J genes are TRBV2 and TRBJ2-7; TRBD2 agrees at 13 bases. Germline loops: CDR1 SNHLY, CDR2 FYNNEI. V shed 3 bases, J shed 2 bases, and the junction held 1 base outside the gene matches. This CDR3 spans 15 amino acids. The CDR3 bases are TGTGCCAGCAGTGAGGGGACTAGCGGGACCTACGAGCAGTACTTC. It encodes CASSEGTSGTYEQYF.

The table lists this clone with a count of one. The chain joins TRBV7-3 to TRBJ2-1; 7 nucleotides line up with TRBD2. The CDR3 covers 15 residues. CDR1 is SGHTA and CDR2 is FQGTGA in the germline V gene. V gave up 4 bases and J gave up 0 bases; unmatched junction bases: 3. The CDR3 here is CASSSRGGSYNEQFF. The CDR3 DNA reads as TGTGCCAGCAGCTCCCGCGGGGGCTCCTACAATGAGCAGTTCTTC.

The rearrangement uses TRBV7-9 and TRBJ2-2, with D perhaps TRBD2 (6 bases). This CDR3 has 16 amino acids. Trimming left V 0 bases short and J 0 bases short, with 8 bases between. Germline CDR1 SEHNR, CDR2 FQNEAQ (reference sequence). Here the CDR3 DNA reads TGTGCCAGCAGCTTAGCACGCGGGGCGAACACCGGGGAGCTGTTTTTT. Translated, it gives CASSLARGANTGELFF.

The V gene is TRBV27, the J gene TRBJ2-5; TRBD1 is a possible D gene (6 bases). Germline V lookup: CDR1 MNHEY, CDR2 SMNVEV (reference sequence). V lost 4 bases and J 10 bases, leaving 22 bases between the germline ends. This CDR3 has 15 amino acids. CDR3 protein: CASSSGTISFQDQYF. The CDR3 DNA follows: TGTGCCAGCAGTTCCGGGACAATATCCTTCCAGGACCAGTACTTC.

The V gene is TRBV14, the J gene TRBJ2-3, with 7 bases identical to TRBD1. Germline CDR1 and CDR2: SGHDN and FVKESK. J lost 2 bases, V lost 1 base, and 6 bases had no gene match. The CDR3 length is 16 residues. CDR3 sequence (DNA): TGTGCCAGCAGCCAAGTGGGACAGACCTTCACAGATACGCAGTATTTT. Translation: CASSQVGQTFTDTQYF.

The chain recombines TRBV19 with TRBJ2-1; D is possibly TRBD2 (5 bases). Trimming pared 3 bases from V and 3 bases from J, leaving 15 bases between. The CDR3 loop spans 16 amino acids. Germline CDR1 is LNHDA and CDR2 is SQIVND (reference sequence). The CDR3 region is CASSIRPSSYYNEQFF. CDR3 bases: TGTGCCAGTAGTATTCGGCCTAGCTCCTACTACAATGAGCAGTTCTTC.

The genes are TRBV7-9 and TRBJ1-1; possibly TRBD1 for D (6 bases). V was cut by 5 bases and J by 3 bases, with 19 bases left in between. The CDR3 sequence is 16 residues long. From germline, CDR1 is SEHNR and CDR2 FQNEAQ (reference sequence). The CDR3 DNA is TGTGCCAGCAGCATTCTGCGGACAGATTGGGACACTGAAGCTTTCTTT. Translating it yields CASSILRTDWDTEAFF.

This chain connects TRBV6-5 to TRBJ2-7; TRBD1 might be the D (6 bases). CDR3 length: 15 residues. Germline assignment: CDR1 MNHEY and CDR2 SVGAGI. Trimming removed 5 bases from V and 0 bases from J, with 14 bases in between. CDR3 protein: CASSQDSSSSYEQYF. The CDR3 DNA is TGTGCCAGCAGTCAGGACAGTTCTAGCTCCTACGAGCAGTACTTC.

This chain connects TRBV5-1 to TRBJ2-7; D might be TRBD2 (5 bases). The length of the CDR3 is 16 residues. Trimming left V 4 bases short and J 0 bases short, with 17 bases between. Germline loops: CDR1 SGHRS, CDR2 YFSETQ. CDR3 nucleotide sequence: TGCGCCAGCAGCCCATTCTTCGGGAACAGCTCCTACGAGCAGTACTTC. Its translation: CASSPFFGNSSYEQYF.

The rearrangement uses TRBV5-1 and TRBJ2-5; 10 bases line up with TRBD2. J gave up 6 bases and V 4 bases, and 9 bases lay outside the gene matches. The CDR3 runs 15 residues. Germline V lookup: CDR1 SGHRS, CDR2 YFSETQ. Here the CDR3 DNA reads TGCGCCAGCAGCGAACCTAGCGGGAGAGGGCAGACCCAGTACTTC. It specifies CASSEPSGRGQTQYF.

The rearrangement links TRBV6-1 to TRBJ1-5; 7 nucleotides line up with TRBD1. CDR1 is MNHNS and CDR2 is SASEGT in the germline V gene. Germline trimming cut 3 bases from V and 7 bases from J; bases unmatched to any gene: 6. The CDR3 is made up of 14 amino acids. The CDR3 sequence is CASSEATGSQPQHF. CDR3 nucleotide sequence: TGTGCCAGCAGTGAGGCGACAGGGTCACAGCCCCAGCATTTT.

The chain joins TRBV2 to TRBJ1-5; 9 bases match TRBD1. This CDR3 comprises 15 residues. From germline, CDR1 is SNHLY and CDR2 FYNNEI. Trimming cost V 3 bases and J 5 bases; bases outside gene matches: 5. CDR3 nucleotide sequence: TGTGCCAGCAGTGATGGGACAGGGTTATATCAGCCCCAGCATTTT. Protein product: CASSDGTGLYQPQHF.

This chain joins TRBV27 and TRBJ2-7; 7 bases agree with TRBD2. Germline V gives CDR1 MNHEY, CDR2 SMNVEV (reference sequence). After removal of 3 bases from V and 4 bases from J, the junction contained 6 bases not matched to a gene. CDR3 length: 14 amino acids. The DNA of the CDR3 is TGTGCCAGCAGTTTCGGCCCAGCGGGGTACGAGCAGTACTTC. Residues: CASSFGPAGYEQYF.

This clone was detected once. This chain joins TRBV6-1 and TRBJ2-1; D might be TRBD1 (5 bases). V gave up 2 bases and J gave up 3 bases, with 20 bases separating them. Germline loops: CDR1 MNHNS, CDR2 SASEGT. This CDR3 is built from 18 residues. The CDR3 spells CASSEFGRVAGVYNEQFF. The CDR3 nucleotides read TGTGCCAGCAGTGAATTTGGCAGGGTGGCTGGCGTCTACAATGAGCAGTTCTTC.

V is TRBV19 and J is TRBJ1-4; 7 bases line up with TRBD1. Trimming removed 7 bases from V and 5 bases from J; junction bases left unmatched: 7. The V gene's germline CDR1 is LNHDA and CDR2 SQIVND (reference sequence). The CDR3 runs to 14 residues. For the CDR3, the DNA is TGTGCCAGTAACGCGGGACAGTACAATGAAAAACTGTTTTTT. Amino acids: CASNAGQYNEKLFF.

The chain recombines TRBV7-6 with TRBJ2-3, with TRBD2 as a possible D gene (6 bases). Germline CDR1 is SGHVS and CDR2 is FNYEAQ. The germline V and J ends were trimmed by 7 bases and 1 base, with 18 bases remaining between them. This CDR3 comprises 16 residues. CDR3 amino acids: CASKSGVGYGTDTQYF. CDR3 bases: TGTGCCAGCAAGTCGGGAGTAGGCTATGGCACAGATACGCAGTATTTT.

V usage is TRBV27 and J usage is TRBJ2-7; D gene unclear. Between the trimmed V and J ends, which lost 8 bases and 4 bases, there was a span of 15 bases. From germline, CDR1 is MNHEY and CDR2 SMNVEV (reference sequence). There are 13 residues in the CDR3. CDR3 region: CASRPGLKYEQYF. Written as DNA, the CDR3 is TGTGCCAGCCGACCGGGTCTCAAATACGAGCAGTACTTC.

V is TRBV5-1 and J is TRBJ1-1, with 9 bases lining up with TRBD1. V dropped 3 bases and J dropped 3; count of bases not matched to a gene: 6. This CDR3 region has 15 residues. Germline-derived CDR1 and CDR2 are SGHRS and YFSETQ. CDR3 in amino acids: CASSSHRGHDTEAFF. The CDR3 region has the DNA TGCGCCAGCAGCTCCCACAGGGGGCACGACACTGAAGCTTTCTTT.

This clone was counted once. The V call is TRBV7-9, the J call TRBJ2-7; the match to TRBD1 covers 7 bases. V was pared by 1 base and J by 3 bases, with 3 bases of the junction left unmatched. Germline values: CDR1 SEHNR, CDR2 FQNEAQ (reference sequence). The CDR3 has 14 residues. In DNA, the CDR3 is TGTGCCAGCAGCTTAGTGGACAGGAACTACGAGCAGTACTTC. Its translation is CASSLVDRNYEQYF.

DNA for the CDR3: TGCAGCGTGAGGACTAGCGGGAGTGGTGAGCAGTTCTTC. Protein sequence: CSVRTSGSGEQFF. This chain connects TRBV29-1 to TRBJ2-1; 13 bases match TRBD2. The germline V gene encodes CDR1 SQVTM and CDR2 ANQGSEA. J was trimmed by 9 bases and V by 6 bases; bases with no gene match: 5. The CDR3 has 13 amino acids.

This CDR3 is CASSHLPGTGPSGRANEQFF. The CDR3, as DNA: TGCGCCAGCAGTCACCTGCCCGGGACAGGGCCTAGCGGGAGGGCCAATGAGCAGTTCTTC. The chain couples TRBV23-1 to TRBJ2-1; 12 nucleotides match TRBD2. TRBV23-1 is noted as an ORF with a role that remains uncertain. The ends lost 3 bases at V and 6 bases at J; junction bases unmatched: 18. The CDR3 contains 20 residues.

V and J are TRBV25-1 and TRBJ1-6, with TRBD1 matching 7 bases. This CDR3 is 17 amino acids long. The V and J ends lost 3 bases and 10 bases, in that order; junction bases with no gene match: 15. Per germline, CDR1 MGHDK and CDR2 SYGVNS. CDR3 in amino acids: CASSDSYTTGPTSPLHF. The CDR3 DNA follows: TGTGCCAGCAGTGATTCTTATACGACAGGGCCAACATCACCCCTCCACTTT.

The chain uses TRBV18 and TRBJ1-5; TRBD1 matches 7 bases. CDR3 length: 16 residues. V gave up 2 bases and J gave up 5 bases; unmatched junction bases: 9. Germline V lookup: CDR1 KGHSH, CDR2 LQKENI. The CDR3 nucleotides are TGTGCCAGCTCACCAACGGGGGACAGCCTGTATCAGCCCCAGCATTTT. This encodes CASSPTGDSLYQPQHF.

The CDR3 bases are TGCAGCGTTGAAGATCAGGGACTAGCGGGATGGGATGAGCAGTTCTTC. This translates into CSVEDQGLAGWDEQFF. The rearrangement links TRBV29-1 to TRBJ2-1, with 13 bases aligning to TRBD2. Germline trimming cut 0 bases from V and 8 bases from J; bases unmatched to any gene: 7. Germline CDR1 SQVTM, CDR2 ANQGSEA. The CDR3 extends over 16 amino acids.

The chain joins TRBV27 to TRBJ2-7, with TRBD1 identical over 7 bases. V shed 4 bases and J 0 bases; nucleotides not matched to a gene: 3. The CDR3 runs 14 residues. Germline values: CDR1 MNHEY, CDR2 SMNVEV (reference sequence). The CDR3 bases are TGTGCCAGCAGTTACAGGGGAATCTCCTACGAGCAGTACTTC. Its translation is CASSYRGISYEQYF.

V usage is TRBV25-1 and J usage is TRBJ1-4; 7 bases are shared with TRBD1. The CDR3 sequence is 13 residues long. V gave up 5 bases and J gave up 8 bases; unmatched junction bases: 5. Looked up from germline, CDR1 is MGHDK and CDR2 is SYGVNS. CDR3 sequence: CASSKGAQEKLFF. In DNA form, the CDR3 reads TGTGCCAGCAGTAAGGGGGCGCAAGAAAAACTGTTTTTT.